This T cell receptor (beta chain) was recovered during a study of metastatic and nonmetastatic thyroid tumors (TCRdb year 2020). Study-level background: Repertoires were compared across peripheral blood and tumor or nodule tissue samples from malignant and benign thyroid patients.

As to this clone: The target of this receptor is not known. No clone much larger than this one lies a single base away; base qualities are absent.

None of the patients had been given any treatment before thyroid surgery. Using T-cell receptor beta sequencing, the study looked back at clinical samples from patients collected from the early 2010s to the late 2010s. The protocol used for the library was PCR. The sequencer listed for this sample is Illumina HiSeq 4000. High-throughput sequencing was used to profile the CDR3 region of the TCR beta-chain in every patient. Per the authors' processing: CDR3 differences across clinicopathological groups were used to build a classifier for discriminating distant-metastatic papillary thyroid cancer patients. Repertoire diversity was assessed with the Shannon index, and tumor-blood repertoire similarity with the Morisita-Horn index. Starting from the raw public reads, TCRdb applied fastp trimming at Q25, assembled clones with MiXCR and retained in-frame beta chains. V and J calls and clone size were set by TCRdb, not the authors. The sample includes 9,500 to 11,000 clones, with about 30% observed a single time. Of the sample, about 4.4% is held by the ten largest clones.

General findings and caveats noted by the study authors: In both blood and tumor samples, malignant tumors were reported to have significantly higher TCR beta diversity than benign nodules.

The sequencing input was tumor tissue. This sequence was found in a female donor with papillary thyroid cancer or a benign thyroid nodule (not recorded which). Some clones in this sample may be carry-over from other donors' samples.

For the CDR3, the sequence is CASSQAYNSPLHF. In nucleotides, the sequence is TGCGCCAGCAGCCAAGCTTACAATTCACCCCTCCACTTT. Recombination linked TRBV4-3 to TRBJ1-6; too little of a D gene remains to name it. The junction carries 5 bases between V and J, which are trimmed by 1 base and 7 bases respectively. CDR1 and CDR2 are drawn from the germline V gene: LGHNA, YSLEER. The CDR3 runs 13 amino acids, cysteine and phenylalanine included. Only the CDR3 part of the read is kept: 39 bases, read in frame from the first base.